The next 15 T cell receptor beta chains were all read from a single sample in a study of spatial heterogeneity in lung cancer. Time point reported: sample taken at primary tumor resection. Unsorted whole RNA of tumor, nontumor lung or frozen PBMC was sequenced. From the 5' RACE reads, TCRdb called clonotypes with MiXCR, one entry per CDR3 protein. There are 20,000 to 25,000 distinct CDR3 sequences in the sample; approximately 4.4% occur only once, and 7.4% lies in the top ten. The sequences come from PBMCs, collected at surgery. All receptors come from a male donor with early-stage non-small cell lung cancer.

In this sample, this clonotype turned up many times. The V and J genes are TRBV6-5 and TRBJ1-2; D not certain. The CDR3 runs to 12 residues. Trimming took off 8 bases at V and 8 bases at J, with 15 bases between the two ends. Germline V gene lookup returns CDR1 MNHEY and CDR2 SVGAGI. The CDR3 reads CASSGVRGGYTF. CDR3 nucleotides: TGTGCCAGCTCCGGGGTAAGAGGCGGCTACACCTTC.

This clonotype was recorded at least ten times. This sequence joins TRBV29-1 and TRBJ1-2, with D possibly being TRBD1 (5 bases). Germline V gene data show CDR1 as SQVTM and CDR2 as ANQGSEA. V shed 4 bases and J shed 4 bases, with 16 bases lying between them. The CDR3 consists of 14 residues. For the CDR3, the DNA is TGCAGCGTTGTATCGACAGCCTCCTCCTATGGCTACACCTTC. It specifies CSVVSTASSYGYTF.

Comments on this clonotype: Possible read error: a much larger clone is one base away. V gene TRBV27 combines with J gene TRBJ2-2; D is unclear. This CDR3 comprises 11 residues. Trimming took 6 bases from V and 3 from J, leaving 2 bases between them. Looked up from germline, CDR1 is MNHEY and CDR2 is SMNVEV (reference sequence). This CDR3 reads CASRDTGELFF. CDR3 nucleotides: TGTGCCAGCAGAGACACCGGGGAGCTGTTTTTT.

The sample holds many counts of this clonotype. The rearrangement uses TRBV7-8 and TRBJ2-1; no reliable D call. Germline values: CDR1 SGHVS, CDR2 FQNEAQ. There are 15 residues in the CDR3. Deletions cut 4 bases from V and 0 bases from J, with 10 bases between. CDR3 coding DNA: TGTGCCAGCAGCTCCCTGGTGGGCTCCTACAATGAGCAGTTCTTC. This gives the protein CASSSLVGSYNEQFF. Together with reference TRBV7-8 and TRBJ2-1, the CDR3 gives the full variable domain: GAGVSQSPRYKVAKRGQDVALRCDPISGHVSLFWYQQALGQGPEFLTYFQNEAQLDKSGLPSDRFFAERPEGSVSTLKIQRTQQEDSAVYLCASSSLVGSYNEQFFGPGTRLTVL.

This clonotype was counted only a few times. The gene calls are TRBV20-1 and TRBJ2-3, with TRBD2 matching over 11 bases. The CDR3 has 16 residues. Germline loops: CDR1 DFQATT, CDR2 SNEGSKA (reference sequence). V trimming: 0 bases; J trimming: 5 bases; junction bases outside the gene matches: 7. In nucleotides, the CDR3 is TGCAGTGCTAGAGATCCTAGCGGGGGGCAGTTAGATACGCAGTATTTT. Translation: CSARDPSGGQLDTQYF.

This clonotype was counted at least ten times. The chain uses TRBV12-3 or TRBV12-4 and TRBJ1-2, with D hard to call. The CDR3 length is 15 residues. Trimming removed 5 bases from V and 3 bases from J, with 16 bases in between. The CDR3 protein is CASSLTGEGDYGYTF. CDR3 DNA: TGTGCCAGCAGTCTAACCGGGGAGGGCGACTATGGCTACACCTTC.

This clonotype was counted ten times or more. The chain is built from TRBV7-3 and TRBJ2-1; possible D gene TRBD2, 6 bases. The CDR3 spans 15 residues. V dropped 5 bases and J dropped 0 bases, with 11 bases sitting between them. Germline loops: CDR1 SGHTA, CDR2 FQGTGA. The CDR3 DNA sequence: TGTGCCAGCAGCCCCCGGGGGAGCTCCTACAATGAGCAGTTCTTC. Translating it yields CASSPRGSSYNEQFF.

By share, this clonotype ranks as medium-sized. The CDR3 here is CASSTTDEKLFF. The CDR3 DNA is TGTGCCAGCAGCACAACGGATGAAAAACTGTTTTTT. The chain carries TRBV9 and TRBJ1-4, with D uncertain. Trimming left V 4 bases short and J 6 bases short, with 7 bases between. From germline, CDR1 is SGDLS and CDR2 YYNGEE. CDR3 length: 12 amino acids.

A few counts support this clonotype. This chain joins TRBV7-6 and TRBJ2-1; 7 bases fit TRBD2. Germline V gene sequence: CDR1 SGHVS, CDR2 FNYEAQ. This CDR3 is built from 15 residues. Trimming cost V 3 bases and J 2 bases; bases outside gene matches: 4. For the CDR3, the DNA is TGTGCCAGCAGCTTTTCCGCGGGGGCCTACAATGAGCAGTTCTTC. It translates to CASSFSAGAYNEQFF. The entire variable domain, with the rest obtained from reference TRBV7-6 and TRBJ2-1, is as follows: GAGVSQSPRYKVTKRGQDVALRCDPISGHVSLYWYRQALGQGPEFLTYFNYEAQQDKSGLPNDRFSAERPEGSISTLTIQRTEQRDSAMYRCASSFSAGAYNEQFFGPGTRLTVL.

By sample fraction, this clonotype is medium-sized. The chain is built from TRBV30 and TRBJ1-1; the match to TRBD1 covers 7 bases. CDR3 length equals 16 residues. CDR1 and CDR2 (germline): GTSNPN, SVGIG (reference sequence). V was clipped by 6 bases and J by 0 bases; unmatched bases: 13. In nucleotides, the CDR3 is TGTGCCTGCCCTCGCCAGGGGGACCGTATGAACACTGAAGCTTTCTTT. As protein: CACPRQGDRMNTEAFF.

This clonotype has a count of ten or more. This rearrangement joins TRBV25-1 to TRBJ2-3, with D hard to call. Per germline, CDR1 MGHDK and CDR2 SYGVNS. Trimming cost V 3 bases and J 0 bases, with 10 bases left between them. The length of the CDR3 is 15 residues. CDR3 sequence reads: CASSEHPMSTDTQYF. For the CDR3, the DNA is TGTGCCAGCAGTGAGCATCCGATGAGCACAGATACGCAGTATTTT.

This clonotype has more than one count but fewer than ten. The chain combines TRBV6-6 with TRBJ1-3; D is perhaps TRBD1 (5 bases). The CDR3 extends over 16 amino acids. The V and J ends lost 2 bases and 0 bases respectively, with 11 bases between them. Germline V lookup: CDR1 MNHNY, CDR2 SVGAGI (reference sequence). The chain's CDR3 is CASSYGDSNSGNTIYF. The CDR3 DNA reads as TGTGCCAGCAGTTACGGAGACAGCAACTCTGGAAACACCATATATTTT.

The chain recombines TRBV20-1 with TRBJ2-3; TRBD2 is a possible D gene (5 bases). The CDR3 length is 14 residues. Trimming shortened V by 2 bases and J by 0 bases, and 9 bases separated the two germline ends. Germline V gene data show CDR1 as DFQATT and CDR2 as SNEGSKA (reference sequence). The CDR3 is CSARRRTSTDTQYF. DNA of the CDR3: TGCAGTGCTAGAAGACGGACTAGCACAGATACGCAGTATTTT.

This chain connects TRBV20-1 to TRBJ2-7; D may be TRBD1 (6 bases). Trimming stripped 6 bases from V and 4 bases from J, with 7 bases between. Germline CDR1 is DFQATT and CDR2 is SNEGSKA (reference sequence). The CDR3 totals 10 residues. CDR3: CSAQGYEQYF. CDR3 DNA sequence: TGCAGTGCCCAGGGGTACGAGCAGTACTTC.

This clonotype has at least ten counts. The CDR3 spells CASSVRGRTGRNEAFF. The CDR3 region has the DNA TGTGCCAGCAGCGTGAGGGGGCGGACAGGGCGAAATGAAGCTTTCTTT. V usage is TRBV3-1 and J usage is TRBJ1-1; 8 bases are a match to TRBD1. The germline gives CDR1 LGHDT, CDR2 YNNKEL (reference sequence). The CDR3 has 16 amino acids. The trim removed 5 bases at V and 7 bases at J, leaving 15 bases unmatched.